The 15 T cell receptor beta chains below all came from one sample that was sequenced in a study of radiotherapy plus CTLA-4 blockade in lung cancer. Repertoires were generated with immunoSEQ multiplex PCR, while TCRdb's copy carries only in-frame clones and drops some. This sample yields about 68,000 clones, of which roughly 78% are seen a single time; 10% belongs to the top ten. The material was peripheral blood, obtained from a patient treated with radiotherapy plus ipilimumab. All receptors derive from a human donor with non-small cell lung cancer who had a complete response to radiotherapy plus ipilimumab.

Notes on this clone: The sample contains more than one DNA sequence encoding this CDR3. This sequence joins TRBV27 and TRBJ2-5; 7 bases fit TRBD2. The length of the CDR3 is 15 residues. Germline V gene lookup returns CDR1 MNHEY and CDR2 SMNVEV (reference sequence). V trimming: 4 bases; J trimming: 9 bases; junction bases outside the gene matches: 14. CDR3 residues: CASSSGLAAVLAQYF. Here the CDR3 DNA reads TGTGCCAGCAGTTCCGGGCTAGCGGCCGTTCTGGCCCAGTACTTC.

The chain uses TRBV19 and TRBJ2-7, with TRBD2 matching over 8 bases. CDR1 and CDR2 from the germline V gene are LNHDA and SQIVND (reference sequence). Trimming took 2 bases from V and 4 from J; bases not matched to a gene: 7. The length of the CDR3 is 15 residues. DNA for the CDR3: TGTGCCAGTAGTATAACCGGGGGGGCCGGGTACGAGCAGTACTTC. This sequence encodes CASSITGGAGYEQYF.

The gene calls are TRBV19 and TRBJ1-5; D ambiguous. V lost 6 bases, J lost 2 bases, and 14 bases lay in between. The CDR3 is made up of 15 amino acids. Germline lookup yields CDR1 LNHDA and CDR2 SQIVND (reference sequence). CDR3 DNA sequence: TGTGCCAGTAGCATATATTGGGAGGGCAATCAGCCCCAGCATTTT. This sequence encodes CASSIYWEGNQPQHF.

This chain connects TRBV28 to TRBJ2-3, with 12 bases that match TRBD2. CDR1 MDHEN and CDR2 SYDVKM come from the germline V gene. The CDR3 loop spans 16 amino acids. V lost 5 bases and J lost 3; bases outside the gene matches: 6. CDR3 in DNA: TGTGCCAGCAGTCTCCCTAGCGGGAGGGGGACAGATACGCAGTATTTT. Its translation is CASSLPSGRGTDTQYF.

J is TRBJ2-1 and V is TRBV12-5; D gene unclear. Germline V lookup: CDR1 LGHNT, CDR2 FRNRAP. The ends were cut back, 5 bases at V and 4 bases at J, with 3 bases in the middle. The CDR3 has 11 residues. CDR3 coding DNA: TGTGCTAGTGGTGAATACAATGAGCAGTTCTTC. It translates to CASGEYNEQFF.

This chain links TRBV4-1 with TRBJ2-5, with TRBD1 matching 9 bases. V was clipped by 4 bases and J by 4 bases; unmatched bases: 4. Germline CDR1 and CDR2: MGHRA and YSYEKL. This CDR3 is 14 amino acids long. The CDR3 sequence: CASSRGQGRETQYF. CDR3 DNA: TGCGCCAGCAGCCGGGGACAGGGCCGAGAGACCCAGTACTTC.

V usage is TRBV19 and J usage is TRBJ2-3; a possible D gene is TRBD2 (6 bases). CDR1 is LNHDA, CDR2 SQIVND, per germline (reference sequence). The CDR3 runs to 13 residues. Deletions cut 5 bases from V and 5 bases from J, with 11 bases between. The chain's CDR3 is CASSERLEDTQYF. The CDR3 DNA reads TGTGCCAGTAGTGAAAGACTAGAAGATACGCAGTATTTT.

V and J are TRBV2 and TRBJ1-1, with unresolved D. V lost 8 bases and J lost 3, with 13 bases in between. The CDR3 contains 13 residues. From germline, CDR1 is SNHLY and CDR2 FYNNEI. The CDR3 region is CASHLRSHTEAFF. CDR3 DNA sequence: TGTGCCAGCCACCTCCGAAGCCACACTGAAGCTTTCTTT.

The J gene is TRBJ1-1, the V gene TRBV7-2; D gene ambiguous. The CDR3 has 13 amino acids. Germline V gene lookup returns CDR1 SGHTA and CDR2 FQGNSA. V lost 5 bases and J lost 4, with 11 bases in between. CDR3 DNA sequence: TGTGCCAGCAGCCCCACGGGGAGCACTGAAGCTTTCTTT. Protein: CASSPTGSTEAFF. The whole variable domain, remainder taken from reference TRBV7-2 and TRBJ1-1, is GAGVSQSPSNKVTEKGKDVELRCDPISGHTALYWYRQSLGQGLEFLIYFQGNSAPDKSGLPSDRFSAERTGGSVSTLTIQRTQQEDSAVYLCASSPTGSTEAFFGQGTRLTVV.

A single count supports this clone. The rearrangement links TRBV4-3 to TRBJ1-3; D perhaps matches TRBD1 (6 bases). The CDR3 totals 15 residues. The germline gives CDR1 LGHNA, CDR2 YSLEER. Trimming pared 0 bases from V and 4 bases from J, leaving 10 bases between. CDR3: CASSQDTGSGNTIYF. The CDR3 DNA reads TGCGCCAGCAGCCAAGACACAGGGTCCGGAAACACCATATATTTT.

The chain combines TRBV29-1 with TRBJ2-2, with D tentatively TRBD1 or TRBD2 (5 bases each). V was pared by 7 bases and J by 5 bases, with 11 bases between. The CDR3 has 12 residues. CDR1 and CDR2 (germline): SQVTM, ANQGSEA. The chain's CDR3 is CSGQWGTGELFF. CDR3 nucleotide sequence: TGCAGCGGCCAATGGGGGACCGGGGAGCTGTTTTTT.

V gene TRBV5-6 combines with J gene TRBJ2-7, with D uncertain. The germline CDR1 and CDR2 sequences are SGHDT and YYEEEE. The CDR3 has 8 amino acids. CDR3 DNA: TGTGCCAGCAGCTTGTACTTCGTC. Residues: CASSLYFV.

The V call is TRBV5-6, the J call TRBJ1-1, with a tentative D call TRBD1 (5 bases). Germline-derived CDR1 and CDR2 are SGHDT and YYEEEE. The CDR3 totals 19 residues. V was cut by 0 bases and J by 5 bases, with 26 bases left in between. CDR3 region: CASSLVSVRRGGFRTEAFF. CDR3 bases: TGTGCCAGCAGCTTGGTTTCAGTCCGAAGGGGCGGTTTTAGGACTGAAGCTTTCTTT.

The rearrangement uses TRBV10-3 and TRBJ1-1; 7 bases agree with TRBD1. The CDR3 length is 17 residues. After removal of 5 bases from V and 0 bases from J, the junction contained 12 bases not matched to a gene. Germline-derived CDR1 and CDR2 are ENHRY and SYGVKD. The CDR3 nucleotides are TGTGCCATCAGTCCCACCCCCCCCCAGGGGGTGAACACTGAAGCTTTCTTT. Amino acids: CAISPTPPQGVNTEAFF.

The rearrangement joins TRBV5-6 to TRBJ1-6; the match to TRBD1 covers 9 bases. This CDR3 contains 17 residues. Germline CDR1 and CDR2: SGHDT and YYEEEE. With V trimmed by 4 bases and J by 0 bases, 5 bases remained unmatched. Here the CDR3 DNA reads TGTGCCAGCAGCGATGGGACAGGGAGCTCCTATAATTCACCCCTCCACTTT. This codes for CASSDGTGSSYNSPLHF.